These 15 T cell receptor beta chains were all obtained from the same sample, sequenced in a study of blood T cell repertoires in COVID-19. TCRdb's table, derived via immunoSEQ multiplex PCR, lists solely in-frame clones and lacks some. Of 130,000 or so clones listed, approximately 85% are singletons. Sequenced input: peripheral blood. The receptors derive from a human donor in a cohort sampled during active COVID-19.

The CDR3: CASSPRQGAPRGYTF. As DNA, the CDR3 is TGTGCCAGCAGTCCTCGTCAGGGGGCGCCCCGTGGCTACACCTTC. The V call is TRBV27, the J call TRBJ1-2; 8 bases are a match to TRBD1. The junction had 12 bases not matched to a gene; V was cut back by 5 bases and J by 7 bases. This CDR3 is 15 amino acids long. Germline V gene data show CDR1 as MNHEY and CDR2 as SMNVEV (reference sequence).

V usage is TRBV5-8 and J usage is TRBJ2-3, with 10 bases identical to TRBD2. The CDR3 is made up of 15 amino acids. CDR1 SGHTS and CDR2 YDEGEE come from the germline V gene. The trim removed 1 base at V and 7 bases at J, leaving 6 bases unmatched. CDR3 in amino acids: CASSLYRLAGHTQYF. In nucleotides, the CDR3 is TGTGCCAGCAGCTTGTATCGACTAGCGGGCCATACGCAGTATTTT.

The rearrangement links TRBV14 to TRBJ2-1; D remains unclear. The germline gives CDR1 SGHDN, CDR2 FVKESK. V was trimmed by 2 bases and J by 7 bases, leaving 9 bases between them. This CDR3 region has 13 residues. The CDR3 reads CASSQSVKNEQFF. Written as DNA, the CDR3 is TGTGCCAGCAGCCAATCAGTAAAAAATGAGCAGTTCTTC. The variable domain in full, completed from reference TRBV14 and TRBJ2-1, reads EAGVTQFPSHSVIEKGQTVTLRCDPISGHDNLYWYRRVMGKEIKFLLHFVKESKQDESGMPNNRFLAERTGGTYSTLKVQPAELEDSGVYFCASSQSVKNEQFFGPGTRLTVL.

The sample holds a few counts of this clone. The CDR3 sequence is CASSSRTSGGAGLIEQFF. CDR3 nucleotide sequence: TGTGCCAGCAGTTCTCGGACTAGCGGGGGGGCAGGGTTGATTGAGCAGTTCTTC. This chain connects TRBV27 to TRBJ2-1; 15 bases line up with TRBD2. This CDR3 is built from 18 residues. Trimming cost V 4 bases and J 9 bases; bases outside gene matches: 13. CDR1 MNHEY and CDR2 SMNVEV come from the germline V gene (reference sequence).

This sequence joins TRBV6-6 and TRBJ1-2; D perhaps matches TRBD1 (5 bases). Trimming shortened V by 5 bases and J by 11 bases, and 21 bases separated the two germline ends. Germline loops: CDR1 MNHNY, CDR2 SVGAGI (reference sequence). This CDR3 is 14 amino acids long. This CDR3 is CASSTIQGVGGYTF. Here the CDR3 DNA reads TGTGCCAGCAGTACTATTCAGGGTGTTGGAGGGTACACCTTC.

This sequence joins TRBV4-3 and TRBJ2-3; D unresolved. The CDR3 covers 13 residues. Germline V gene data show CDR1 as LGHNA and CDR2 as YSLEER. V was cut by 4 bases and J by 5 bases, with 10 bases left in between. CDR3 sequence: CASSPNFGDTQYF. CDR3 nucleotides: TGCGCCAGCAGCCCAAACTTCGGAGATACGCAGTATTTT.

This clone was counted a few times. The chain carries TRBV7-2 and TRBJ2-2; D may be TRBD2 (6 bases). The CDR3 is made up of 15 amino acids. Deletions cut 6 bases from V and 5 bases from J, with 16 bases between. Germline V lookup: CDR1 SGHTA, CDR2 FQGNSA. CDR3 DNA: TGTGCCAGCAGGCAGAAGACGGGAGAGACCGGGGAGCTGTTTTTT. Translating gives CASRQKTGETGELFF.

In DNA form, the CDR3 reads TGTGCCAGCAGTTACCTTACGCAGGGGCGTACTGAAGCTTTCTTT. Its protein is CASSYLTQGRTEAFF. The chain is built from TRBV6-5 and TRBJ1-1; tentatively, D is TRBD1 (6 bases). V was clipped by 2 bases and J by 5 bases, with 15 bases between them. This CDR3 spans 15 amino acids. Germline lookup yields CDR1 MNHEY and CDR2 SVGAGI.

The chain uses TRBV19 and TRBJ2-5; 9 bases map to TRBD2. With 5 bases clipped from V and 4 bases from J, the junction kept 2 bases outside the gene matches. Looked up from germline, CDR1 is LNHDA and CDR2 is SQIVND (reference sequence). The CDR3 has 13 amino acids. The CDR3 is CASSPREGETQYF. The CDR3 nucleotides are TGTGCCAGTAGTCCGCGGGAGGGAGAGACCCAGTACTTC.

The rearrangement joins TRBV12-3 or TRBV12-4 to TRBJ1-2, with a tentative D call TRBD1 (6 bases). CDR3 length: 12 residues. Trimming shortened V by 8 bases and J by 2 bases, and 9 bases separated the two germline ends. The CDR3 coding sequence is TGTGCCAGCGCCAGGGGAAACTATGGCTACACCTTC. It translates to CASARGNYGYTF.

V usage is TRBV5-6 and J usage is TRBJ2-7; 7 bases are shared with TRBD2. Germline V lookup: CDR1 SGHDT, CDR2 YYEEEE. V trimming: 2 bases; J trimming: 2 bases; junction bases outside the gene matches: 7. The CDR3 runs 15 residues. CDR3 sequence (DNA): TGTGCCAGCAGCTTTAGCGGGCGACTGGCCTACGAGCAGTACGTC. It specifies CASSFSGRLAYEQYV.

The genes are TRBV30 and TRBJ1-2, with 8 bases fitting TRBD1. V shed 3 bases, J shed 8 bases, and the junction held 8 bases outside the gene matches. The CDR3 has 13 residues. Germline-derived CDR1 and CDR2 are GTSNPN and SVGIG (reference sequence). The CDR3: CAWRDQGAGGYTF. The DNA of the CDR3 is TGTGCCTGGAGAGACCAGGGGGCGGGGGGCTACACCTTC. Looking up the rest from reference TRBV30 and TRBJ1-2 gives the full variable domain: SQTIHQWPATLVQPVGSPLSLECTVEGTSNPNLYWYRQAAGRGLQLLFYSVGIGQISSEVPQNLSASRPQDRQFILSSKKLLLSDSGFYLCAWRDQGAGGYTFGSGTRLTVV.

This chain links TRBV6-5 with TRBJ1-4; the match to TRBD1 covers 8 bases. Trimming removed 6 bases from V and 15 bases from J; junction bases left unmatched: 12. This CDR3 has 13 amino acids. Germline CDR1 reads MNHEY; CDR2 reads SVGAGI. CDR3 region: CASRKPGQAALFF. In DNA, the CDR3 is TGTGCCAGCAGAAAGCCGGGACAGGCGGCATTGTTTTTT.

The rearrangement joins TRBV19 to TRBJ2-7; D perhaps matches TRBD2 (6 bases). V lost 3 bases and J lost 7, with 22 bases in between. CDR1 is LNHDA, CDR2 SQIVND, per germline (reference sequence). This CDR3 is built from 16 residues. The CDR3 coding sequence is TGTGCCAGTAGTATTCAGAATACCCAAGGGAGGATTGAGCAGTACTTC. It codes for CASSIQNTQGRIEQYF. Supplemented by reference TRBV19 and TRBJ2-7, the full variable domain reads DGGITQSPKYLFRKEGQNVTLSCEQNLNHDAMYWYRQDPGQGLRLIYYSQIVNDFQKGDIAEGYSVSREKKESFPLTVTSAQKNPTAFYLCASSIQNTQGRIEQYFGPGTRLTVT.

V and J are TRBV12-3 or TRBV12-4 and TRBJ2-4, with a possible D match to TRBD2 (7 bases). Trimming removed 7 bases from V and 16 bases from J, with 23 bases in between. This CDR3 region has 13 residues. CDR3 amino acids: CASNVGGARASYF. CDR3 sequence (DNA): TGTGCCAGCAATGTAGGGGGGGCTCGCGCTTCTTACTTC.